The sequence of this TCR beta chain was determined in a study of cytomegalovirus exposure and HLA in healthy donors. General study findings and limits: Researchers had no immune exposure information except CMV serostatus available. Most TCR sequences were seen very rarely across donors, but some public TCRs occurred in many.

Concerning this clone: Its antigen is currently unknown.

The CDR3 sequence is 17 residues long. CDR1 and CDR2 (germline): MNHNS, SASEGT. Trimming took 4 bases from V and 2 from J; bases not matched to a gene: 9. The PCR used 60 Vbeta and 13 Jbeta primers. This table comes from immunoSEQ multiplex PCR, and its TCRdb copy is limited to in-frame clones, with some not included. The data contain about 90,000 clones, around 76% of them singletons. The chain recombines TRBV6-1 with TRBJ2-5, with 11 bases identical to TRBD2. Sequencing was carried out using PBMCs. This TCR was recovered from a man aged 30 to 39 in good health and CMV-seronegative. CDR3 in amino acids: CASSGSVTSGRQETQYF. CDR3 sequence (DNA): TGTGCCAGCAGTGGAAGTGTAACTAGCGGGAGACAAGAGACCCAGTACTTC.